The rows below give T cell receptor beta chains drawn from one sample of a study of blood T cell repertoires in COVID-19. Using immunoSEQ multiplex PCR, the repertoire was profiled, and TCRdb retains in-frame clones only, with some absent. The sample includes 45,000 or so clones, about 90% of them seen just once. The sequenced material came from peripheral blood. These receptors came from a woman of 80 years or more in a cohort sampled during active or convalescent COVID-19. Each CDR3 is given with its conserved first and last residue. Fields, in order: clone size, J gene, V gene, D gene, CDR3 protein, CDR3 DNA. The D gene is left open where the match is weak. Only some rows state a clone size, as once, few, many or a class for expanded clones.

clone size: .; J gene: TRBJ2-5; V gene: TRBV7-9; D gene: TRBD2; CDR3 protein: CASSLLLAGQETQYF; CDR3 DNA: TGTGCCAGCAGCTTACTGTTAGCGGGCCAAGAGACCCAGTACTTC
clone size: .; J gene: TRBJ2-2; V gene: TRBV4-1; D gene: TRBD2; CDR3 protein: CASSQDGTSGGGGELFF; CDR3 DNA: TGCGCCAGCAGCCAAGATGGAACTAGCGGGGGTGGCGGGGAGCTGTTTTTT
clone size: .; J gene: TRBJ2-5; V gene: TRBV2; D gene: TRBD2; CDR3 protein: CASSPLAGGRETQYF; CDR3 DNA: TGTGCCAGCAGTCCCTTGGCGGGGGGAAGAGAGACCCAGTACTTC
clone size: .; J gene: TRBJ1-6; V gene: TRBV7-9; D gene: TRBD1; CDR3 protein: CASSPNRGASPLHF; CDR3 DNA: TGTGCCAGCAGCCCGAACAGGGGAGCTTCACCCCTCCACTTT
clone size: .; J gene: TRBJ2-1; V gene: TRBV5-4; D gene: .; CDR3 protein: CASSLVSSLEQFF; CDR3 DNA: TGTGCCAGCAGCTTGGTCAGTTCGCTCGAGCAGTTCTTC
clone size: .; J gene: TRBJ2-7; V gene: TRBV7-2; D gene: TRBD1; CDR3 protein: CASSQGQGRGEQYF; CDR3 DNA: TGTGCCAGCAGCCAGGGACAGGGTCGAGGCGAGCAGTACTTC
clone size: .; J gene: TRBJ2-6; V gene: TRBV29-1; D gene: TRBD2; CDR3 protein: CSVVERDRDSGANVLTF; CDR3 DNA: TGCAGCGTTGTAGAGCGGGATAGGGATTCTGGGGCCAACGTCCTGACTTTC
clone size: .; J gene: TRBJ2-1; V gene: TRBV27; D gene: .; CDR3 protein: CASRGRAGTSYNEQFF; CDR3 DNA: TGTGCCAGCAGGGGTCGGGCGGGGACCTCCTACAATGAGCAGTTCTTC
clone size: .; J gene: TRBJ2-3; V gene: TRBV9; D gene: .; CDR3 protein: CASSGYLTAVNTQYF; CDR3 DNA: TGTGCCAGCAGCGGGTACCTCACAGCCGTGAATACGCAGTATTTT
clone size: few; J gene: TRBJ2-7; V gene: TRBV7-2; D gene: TRBD2; CDR3 protein: CASSLIAGTYEQYF; CDR3 DNA: TGTGCCAGCAGCTTAATAGCGGGAACCTACGAGCAGTACTTC
clone size: .; J gene: TRBJ1-2; V gene: TRBV5-1; D gene: .; CDR3 protein: CASSLAGLTGGYTF; CDR3 DNA: TGCGCCAGCAGCTTGGCGGGACTGACGGGAGGCTACACCTTC
clone size: .; J gene: TRBJ2-1; V gene: TRBV9; D gene: .; CDR3 protein: CASSVGGETEQFF; CDR3 DNA: TGTGCCAGCAGCGTAGGGGGAGAGACTGAGCAGTTCTTC
clone size: .; J gene: TRBJ2-5; V gene: TRBV7-9; D gene: .; CDR3 protein: CASSADLSQETQYF; CDR3 DNA: TGTGCCAGCAGCGCCGACTTATCCCAAGAGACCCAGTACTTC
clone size: .; J gene: TRBJ1-2; V gene: TRBV6-5; D gene: .; CDR3 protein: CASSYSAGIYGYTF; CDR3 DNA: TGTGCCAGCAGTTACTCAGCCGGGATCTATGGCTACACCTTC
clone size: .; J gene: TRBJ1-4; V gene: TRBV5-5; D gene: .; CDR3 protein: CASSPQGVGEKLFF; CDR3 DNA: TGTGCCAGCAGCCCACAGGGCGTTGGGGAAAAACTGTTTTTT
clone size: .; J gene: TRBJ1-2; V gene: TRBV5-1; D gene: TRBD1; CDR3 protein: CASSLGDRGAFYGYTF; CDR3 DNA: TGCGCCAGCAGCTTGGGGGACAGGGGGGCCTTTTATGGCTACACCTTC
clone size: .; J gene: TRBJ1-3; V gene: TRBV3-1/TRBV3-2; D gene: .; CDR3 protein: CASSPIRGKGNTIYF; CDR3 DNA: TGTGCCAGCAGCCCAATTAGGGGGAAAGGAAACACCATATATTTT
clone size: .; J gene: TRBJ2-3; V gene: TRBV7-9; D gene: .; CDR3 protein: CASSLGQGRADTQYF; CDR3 DNA: TGTGCCAGCAGCTTAGGACAGGGGAGGGCAGATACGCAGTATTTT
clone size: once; J gene: TRBJ2-5; V gene: TRBV5-1; D gene: TRBD1; CDR3 protein: CASSLITGEQETQYF; CDR3 DNA: TGCGCCAGCAGCTTGATAACAGGGGAGCAAGAGACCCAGTACTTC
clone size: .; J gene: TRBJ2-1; V gene: TRBV7-8; D gene: .; CDR3 protein: CASSTQTFPGQFF; CDR3 DNA: TGTGCCAGCAGCACCCAGACTTTCCCCGGGCAGTTCTTC
clone size: .; J gene: TRBJ1-5; V gene: TRBV6-5; D gene: TRBD1; CDR3 protein: CASSTGTGNGQPQHF; CDR3 DNA: TGTGCCAGCAGTACCGGGACAGGTAACGGTCAGCCCCAGCATTTT
clone size: .; J gene: TRBJ1-1; V gene: TRBV7-2; D gene: .; CDR3 protein: CASSLVASLGAEAFF; CDR3 DNA: TGTGCCAGCAGCTTAGTTGCCAGCCTCGGGGCTGAAGCTTTCTTT
clone size: .; J gene: TRBJ1-1; V gene: TRBV3-1/TRBV3-2; D gene: .; CDR3 protein: CASSQEGLSPTEAFF; CDR3 DNA: TGTGCCAGCAGCCAAGAGGGCCTTTCCCCCACTGAAGCTTTCTTT
clone size: few; J gene: TRBJ1-6; V gene: TRBV7-6; D gene: TRBD1; CDR3 protein: CASSLGTGSSPLHF; CDR3 DNA: TGTGCCAGCAGCTTAGGGACAGGGAGCTCACCCCTCCACTTT
clone size: .; J gene: TRBJ2-1; V gene: TRBV6-5; D gene: TRBD2; CDR3 protein: CASSETSGGEQFF; CDR3 DNA: TGTGCCAGCAGCGAGACTAGCGGGGGTGAGCAGTTCTTC
clone size: .; J gene: TRBJ2-7; V gene: TRBV5-4; D gene: .; CDR3 protein: CASTSSGTYEQYF; CDR3 DNA: TGTGCCAGCACCTCTTCAGGGACCTACGAGCAGTACTTC
clone size: .; J gene: TRBJ1-2; V gene: TRBV19; D gene: .; CDR3 protein: CASSMSASGLYGYTF; CDR3 DNA: TGTGCCAGTAGTATGAGCGCTTCTGGTCTTTATGGCTACACCTTC
clone size: once; J gene: TRBJ2-3; V gene: TRBV9; D gene: TRBD1; CDR3 protein: CASSVGRGQGRDTQYF; CDR3 DNA: TGTGCCAGCAGCGTAGGGCGGGGACAGGGAAGAGATACGCAGTATTTT
clone size: .; J gene: TRBJ1-1; V gene: TRBV18; D gene: TRBD1; CDR3 protein: CASSPAGTGVSTEAFF; CDR3 DNA: TGTGCCAGCTCACCAGCCGGGACAGGGGTTAGCACTGAAGCTTTCTTT
clone size: few; J gene: TRBJ1-2; V gene: TRBV5-6; D gene: .; CDR3 protein: CASSLGRSGEFYGYTF; CDR3 DNA: TGTGCCAGCAGCTTGGGTCGCAGTGGGGAGTTCTATGGCTACACCTTC
clone size: .; J gene: TRBJ2-7; V gene: TRBV10-2; D gene: .; CDR3 protein: CASYDRKLYEQYF; CDR3 DNA: TGCGCCTCTTACGACAGGAAGTTATACGAGCAGTACTTC
clone size: .; J gene: TRBJ1-2; V gene: TRBV5-1; D gene: TRBD1; CDR3 protein: CASSFGQANNYGYTF; CDR3 DNA: TGCGCCAGCAGCTTCGGACAGGCTAATAACTATGGCTACACCTTC
clone size: few; J gene: TRBJ1-3; V gene: TRBV6-5; D gene: TRBD1; CDR3 protein: CASHTGATSGNTIYF; CDR3 DNA: TGTGCCAGTCATACAGGGGCGACCTCGGGAAACACCATATATTTT
clone size: .; J gene: TRBJ1-2; V gene: TRBV5-1; D gene: .; CDR3 protein: CASSLVAGNYGYTF; CDR3 DNA: TGCGCCAGCAGCTTGGTAGCGGGAAACTATGGCTACACCTTC
clone size: .; J gene: TRBJ1-3; V gene: TRBV3-1/TRBV3-2; D gene: TRBD1; CDR3 protein: CASSPPGGSGNTIYF; CDR3 DNA: TGTGCCAGCAGCCCCCCAGGGGGTTCTGGAAACACCATATATTTT
clone size: .; J gene: TRBJ1-1; V gene: TRBV7-3; D gene: .; CDR3 protein: CASAGPDKAFF; CDR3 DNA: TGTGCCAGCGCGGGCCCCGATAAAGCTTTCTTT
clone size: .; J gene: TRBJ1-4; V gene: TRBV11-3; D gene: TRBD1; CDR3 protein: CASSSHRQGDREKLFF; CDR3 DNA: TGTGCCAGCAGCTCCCACCGACAGGGGGATAGGGAAAAACTGTTTTTT